This T cell receptor (beta chain) was recovered during a study of blood T cell repertoires in COVID-19. Study details: Samples of COVID-19 (acute and convalescent) were obtained from the United States, Italy and Spain. T cells, B-cell-depleted T cells, or PBMCs supplied cDNA or gDNA.

J was trimmed by 3 bases and V by 5 bases; bases with no gene match: 6. CDR1 and CDR2 from the germline V gene are LGHNT and FRNRAP. The CDR3 runs 15 residues. In the original workflow: Cell counts per sample came from amplifying reference gene primers. The protocol was immunoSEQ multiplex PCR, while the TCRdb copy is restricted to in-frame clones and leaves out a portion. V, J and clone size were drawn from that table, and D and trimming were deduced from the DNA. The profile shows around 250,000 clones, approximately 87% of them singletons. Sequenced material: peripheral blood. V gene TRBV12-5 combines with J gene TRBJ1-5, with TRBD1 matching 8 bases. The sequence was obtained from a man aged 55 to 70 who had recovered from COVID-19. CDR3 in DNA: TGTGCTAGTGGTCCCCCGACAGGGGACAATCAGCCCCAGCATTTT. As protein: CASGPPTGDNQPQHF.